These 3 T cell receptor beta chains were sequenced from one sample in a study of monozygotic twins with inflammatory bowel disease (dated by TCRdb to the late 2010s). To prepare the library, 5' RACE was applied. This sample was sequenced with an Illumina HiSeq 2500. TCRdb reprocessed the reads, and each CDR3 protein sequence is entered once, without DNA. Per the sample table, the count is 420,000 or so distinct CDR3 sequences. Approximately 2.3% of the sample is in the top ten clones. Sequencing input: blood. The receptors originated from a human donor with ulcerative colitis or Crohn's disease, or a healthy co-twin of an affected twin (not recorded which).

The rearrangement uses TRBV7-2 and TRBJ1-2; the TCRdb call, TRBD1, lacks DNA for checking. This CDR3 contains 15 residues. Germline V gene sequence: CDR1 SGHTA, CDR2 FQGNSA. This chain's CDR3 is CASSLSHPRDYGYTF.

The V gene is TRBV5-1, the J gene TRBJ1-4; TCRdb's D call, TRBD1, is unchecked because there is no DNA. The CDR3 runs 16 residues. Looked up from germline, CDR1 is SGHRS and CDR2 is YFSETQ. The CDR3: CASSGHGQGQNEKLFF.

This chain joins TRBV28 and TRBJ1-6; absent DNA, TCRdb's TRBD1 call cannot be checked. The germline gives CDR1 MDHEN, CDR2 SYDVKM. This CDR3 has 16 residues. The CDR3 reads CASSGTPSSYNSPLHF.